Shown below are 3 T cell receptor beta chains from a single sample sequenced in a study of blood T cell repertoires in COVID-19. Some clones are missing from TCRdb's copy, which holds only in-frame ones; the method was immunoSEQ multiplex PCR. The sample includes 100,000 or so clones, approximately 78% of them seen just once. The sample comprised peripheral blood. The receptors were gathered from a woman of 80 years or more with acute or convalescent COVID-19.

The genes are TRBV5-1 and TRBJ2-2; D unclear. CDR1 and CDR2 from the germline V gene are SGHRS and YFSETQ. The CDR3 is made up of 14 amino acids. Trimming shortened V by 4 bases and J by 3 bases, and 10 bases separated the two germline ends. CDR3 coding DNA: TGCGCCAGCAGCCCCCTTGCGGACACCGGGGAGCTGTTTTTT. It yields the protein CASSPLADTGELFF.

This chain connects TRBV29-1 to TRBJ2-1; TRBD1 matches 8 bases. The CDR3 is made up of 14 amino acids. Germline V gene sequence: CDR1 SQVTM, CDR2 ANQGSEA. Germline trimming cut 7 bases from V and 3 bases from J; bases unmatched to any gene: 8. CDR3 residues: CSGQGTESYNEQFF. Written as DNA, the CDR3 is TGCAGCGGACAGGGGACGGAGAGCTACAATGAGCAGTTCTTC.

This clone is a singleton in its sample. V and J are TRBV11-3 and TRBJ2-5, with 8 bases matching TRBD1. Trimming cost V 6 bases and J 5 bases; bases outside gene matches: 5. The length of the CDR3 is 13 residues. The germline gives CDR1 SGHNT, CDR2 YENEEA. The CDR3 region is CASRPGGGETQYF. CDR3 nucleotide sequence: TGTGCCAGCAGACCAGGGGGCGGTGAGACCCAGTACTTC.